This T cell receptor beta chain was captured in a study of control samples from healthy donors and cancer patients. This clone was detected only once. The germline V gene encodes CDR1 SGHRS and CDR2 YFSETQ. The CDR3 is 15 residues long. The V segment lost 10 bases and the J segment 5 bases; nucleotides outside the gene matches: 12. Sequencing used immunoSEQ multiplex PCR; TCRdb keeps in-frame clones, though not all of them. The sample holds about 89,000 clones; roughly 86% are singletons and the top ten take around 21%. V and J are TRBV5-1 and TRBJ2-2; 9 bases map to TRBD2. This receptor was taken from a young man in good health. Sequenced input: blood. This chain's CDR3 is CAPSPAGGGTGELFF. The CDR3, as DNA: TGCGCCCCCAGCCCCGCGGGGGGGGGAACCGGGGAGCTGTTTTTT.